This T cell receptor beta chain stems from a study of OX40 agonist ivuxolimab in advanced cancers. In the case of this clone: Its antigen remains unidentified.

Study-wide points: On average, CD8+ T cells showed a greater number of expanded clones than CD4+.

The protocol was immunoSEQ multiplex PCR, while the TCRdb copy is restricted to in-frame clones and leaves out a portion. The table lists roughly 140,000 clones, 85% to 95% of them singletons. CDR1 SGHRS and CDR2 YFSETQ come from the germline V gene. This CDR3 has 14 residues. V trimming: 0 bases; J trimming: 5 bases; junction bases outside the gene matches: 1. This specimen was CD4+ or CD8+ T cells sorted from blood, taken in a trial of the OX40 agonist ivuxolimab. The receptor comes from an adult with an advanced solid tumor such as melanoma, head and neck, liver or kidney cancer. The rearrangement joins TRBV5-1 to TRBJ2-5; 10 nucleotides match TRBD1. This CDR3 reads CASSLGQGAETQYF. DNA for the CDR3: TGCGCCAGCAGCTTGGGACAGGGGGCGGAGACCCAGTACTTC.